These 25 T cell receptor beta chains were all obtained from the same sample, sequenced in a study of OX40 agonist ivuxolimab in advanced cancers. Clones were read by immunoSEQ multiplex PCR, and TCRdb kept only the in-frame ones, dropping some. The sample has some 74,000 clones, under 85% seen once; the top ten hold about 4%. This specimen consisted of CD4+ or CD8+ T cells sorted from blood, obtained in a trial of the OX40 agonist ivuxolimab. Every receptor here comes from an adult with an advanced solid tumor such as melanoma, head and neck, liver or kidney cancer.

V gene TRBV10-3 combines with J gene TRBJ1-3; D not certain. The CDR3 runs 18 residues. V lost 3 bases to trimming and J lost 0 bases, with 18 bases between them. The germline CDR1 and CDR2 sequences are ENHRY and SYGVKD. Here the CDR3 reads CAISESNRGPISGNTIYF. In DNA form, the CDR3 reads TGTGCCATCAGTGAATCAAATCGGGGTCCGATCTCTGGAAACACCATATATTTT.

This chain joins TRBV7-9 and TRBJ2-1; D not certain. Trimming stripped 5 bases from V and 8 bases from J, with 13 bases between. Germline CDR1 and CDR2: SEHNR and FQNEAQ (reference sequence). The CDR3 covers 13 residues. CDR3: CASSASERHEQFF. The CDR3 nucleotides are TGTGCCAGCAGCGCAAGTGAGCGACATGAGCAGTTCTTC.

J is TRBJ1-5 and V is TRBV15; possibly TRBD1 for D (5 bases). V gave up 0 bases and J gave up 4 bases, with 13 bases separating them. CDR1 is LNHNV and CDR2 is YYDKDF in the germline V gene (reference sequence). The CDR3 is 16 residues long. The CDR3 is CATSRDLGGGNQPQHF. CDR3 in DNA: TGTGCCACCAGCAGAGATCTGGGTGGGGGGAATCAGCCCCAGCATTTT.

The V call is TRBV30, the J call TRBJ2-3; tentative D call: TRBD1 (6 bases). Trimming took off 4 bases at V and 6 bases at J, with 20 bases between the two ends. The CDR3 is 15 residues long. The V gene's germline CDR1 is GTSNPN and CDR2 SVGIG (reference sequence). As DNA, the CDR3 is TGTGCCTGGACCCCCCAAGGGCAGGGGCGGGATACGCAGTATTTT. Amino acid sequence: CAWTPQGQGRDTQYF.

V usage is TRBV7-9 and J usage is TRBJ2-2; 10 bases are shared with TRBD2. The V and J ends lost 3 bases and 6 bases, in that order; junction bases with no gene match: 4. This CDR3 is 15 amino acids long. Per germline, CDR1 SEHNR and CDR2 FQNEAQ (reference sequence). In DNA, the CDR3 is TGTGCCAGCAGCTTCACTAGCGGGACTCCCGGGGAGCTGTTTTTT. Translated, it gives CASSFTSGTPGELFF.

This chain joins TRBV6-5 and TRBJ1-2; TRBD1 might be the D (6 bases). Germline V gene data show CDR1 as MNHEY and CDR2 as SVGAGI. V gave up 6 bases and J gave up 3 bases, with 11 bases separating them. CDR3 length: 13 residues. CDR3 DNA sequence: TGTGCCAGCAGCCGGGGGGCTGACTATGGCTACACCTTC. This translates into CASSRGADYGYTF.

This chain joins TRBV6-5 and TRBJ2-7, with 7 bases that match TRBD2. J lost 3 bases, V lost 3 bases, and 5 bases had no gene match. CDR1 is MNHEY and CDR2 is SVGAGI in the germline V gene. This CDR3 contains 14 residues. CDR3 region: CASSYRTRNYEQYF. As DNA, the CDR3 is TGTGCCAGCAGTTATCGGACTAGGAACTACGAGCAGTACTTC.

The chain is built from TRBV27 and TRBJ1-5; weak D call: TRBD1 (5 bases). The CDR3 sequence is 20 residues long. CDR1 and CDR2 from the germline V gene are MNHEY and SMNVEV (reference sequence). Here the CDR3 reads CPQREVVRVDPGLVIQPQHF. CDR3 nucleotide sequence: TGTCCCCAGCGAGAGGTTGTTCGGGTTGACCCAGGGTTGGTCATTCAGCCCCAGCATTTT.

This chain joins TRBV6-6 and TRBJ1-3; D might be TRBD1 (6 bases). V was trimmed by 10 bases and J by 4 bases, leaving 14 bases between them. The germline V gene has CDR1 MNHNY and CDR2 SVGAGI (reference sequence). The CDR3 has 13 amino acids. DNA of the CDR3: TGTGCCACCAATCCAGGGGACGGAAACACCATATATTTT. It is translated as CATNPGDGNTIYF.

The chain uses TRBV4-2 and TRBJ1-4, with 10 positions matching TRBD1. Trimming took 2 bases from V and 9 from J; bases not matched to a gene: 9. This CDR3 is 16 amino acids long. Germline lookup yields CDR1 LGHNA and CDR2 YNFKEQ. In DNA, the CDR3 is TGTGCCAGCAGCCAACCCTTCGACAGGGGGCCCCAAAAACTGTTTTTT. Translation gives CASSQPFDRGPQKLFF.

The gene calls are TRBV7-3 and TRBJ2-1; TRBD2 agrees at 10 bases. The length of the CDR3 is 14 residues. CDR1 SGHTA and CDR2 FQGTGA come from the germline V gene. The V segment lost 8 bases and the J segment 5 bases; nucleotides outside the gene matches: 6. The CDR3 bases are TGTGCCAGCTCTACTAGCGGGAACGACAATGAGCAGTTCTTC. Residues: CASSTSGNDNEQFF. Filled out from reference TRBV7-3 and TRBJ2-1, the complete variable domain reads GAGVSQTPSNKVTEKGKYVELRCDPISGHTALYWYRQSLGQGPEFLIYFQGTGAADDSGLPNDRFFAVRPEGSVSTLKIQRTERGDSAVYLCASSTSGNDNEQFFGPGTRLTVL.

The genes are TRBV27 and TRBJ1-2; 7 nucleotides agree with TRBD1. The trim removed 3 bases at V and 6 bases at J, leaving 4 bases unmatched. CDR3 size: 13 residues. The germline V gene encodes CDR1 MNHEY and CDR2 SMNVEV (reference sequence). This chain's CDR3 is CASSFSGGDGYTF. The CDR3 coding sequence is TGTGCCAGCAGTTTCTCAGGGGGAGATGGCTACACCTTC.

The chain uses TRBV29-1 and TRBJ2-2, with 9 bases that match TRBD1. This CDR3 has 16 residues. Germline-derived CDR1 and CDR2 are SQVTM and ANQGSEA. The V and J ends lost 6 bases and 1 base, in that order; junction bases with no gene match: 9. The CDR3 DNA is TGCAGCGTCGTCCCGGGACAGGGCCGGAACACCGGGGAGCTGTTTTTT. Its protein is CSVVPGQGRNTGELFF.

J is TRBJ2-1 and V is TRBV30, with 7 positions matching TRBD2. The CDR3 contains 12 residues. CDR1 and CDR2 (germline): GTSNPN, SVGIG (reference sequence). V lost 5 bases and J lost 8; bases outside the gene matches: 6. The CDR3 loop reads CAWAAGVYEQFF. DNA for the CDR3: TGTGCCTGGGCGGCGGGAGTGTATGAGCAGTTCTTC.

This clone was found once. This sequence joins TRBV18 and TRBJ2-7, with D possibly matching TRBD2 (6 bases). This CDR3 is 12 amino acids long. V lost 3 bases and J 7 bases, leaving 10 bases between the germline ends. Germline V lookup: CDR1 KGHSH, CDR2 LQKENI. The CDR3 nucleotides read TGTGCCAGCTCACCCCCTGGGGGGGAGCAGTACTTC. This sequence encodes CASSPPGGEQYF.

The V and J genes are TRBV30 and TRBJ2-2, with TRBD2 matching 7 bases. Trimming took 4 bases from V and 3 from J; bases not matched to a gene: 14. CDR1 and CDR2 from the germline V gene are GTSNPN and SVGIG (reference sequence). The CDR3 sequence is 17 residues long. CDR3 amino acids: CAWTRDYGVEDTGELFF. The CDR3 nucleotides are TGTGCCTGGACCCGGGACTATGGAGTAGAGGACACCGGGGAGCTGTTTTTT.

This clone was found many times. CDR3 sequence: CASTGGRGNEQFF. CDR3 sequence (DNA): TGCGCCAGCACCGGGGGGAGGGGCAATGAGCAGTTCTTC. This sequence joins TRBV5-1 and TRBJ2-1; 7 positions match TRBD2. The germline V gene has CDR1 SGHRS and CDR2 YFSETQ. Unmatched junction bases numbered 6, after V lost 6 bases and J lost 6 bases. The CDR3 is 13 amino acids.

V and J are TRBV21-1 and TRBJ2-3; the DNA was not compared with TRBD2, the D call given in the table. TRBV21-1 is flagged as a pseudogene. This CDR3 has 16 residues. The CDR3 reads CASSKARRGATDTQYF. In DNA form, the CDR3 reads TGTGCCAGCAGCAAAGCTAGGAGGGGCGCGACCGATACGCAGTATTTT.

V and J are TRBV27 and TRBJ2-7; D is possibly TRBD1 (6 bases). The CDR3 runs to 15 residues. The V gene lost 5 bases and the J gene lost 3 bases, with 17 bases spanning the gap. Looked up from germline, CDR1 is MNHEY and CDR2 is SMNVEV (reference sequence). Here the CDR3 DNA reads TGTGCCAGCAGTAATACAGGGCCTCGGCGCTACGAGCAGTACTTC. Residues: CASSNTGPRRYEQYF.

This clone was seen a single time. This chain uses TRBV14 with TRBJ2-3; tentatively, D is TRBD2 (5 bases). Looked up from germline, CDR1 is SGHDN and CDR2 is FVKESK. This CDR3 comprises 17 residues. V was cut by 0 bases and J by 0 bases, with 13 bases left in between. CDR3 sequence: CASSQDPGETSTDTQYF. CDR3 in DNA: TGTGCCAGCAGCCAAGATCCCGGGGAGACTAGCACAGATACGCAGTATTTT.

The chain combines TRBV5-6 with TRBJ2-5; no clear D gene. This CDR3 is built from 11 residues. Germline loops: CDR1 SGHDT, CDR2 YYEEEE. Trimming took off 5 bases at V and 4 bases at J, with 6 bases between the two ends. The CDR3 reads CASRFGETQYF. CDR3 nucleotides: TGTGCCAGCAGATTCGGAGAGACCCAGTACTTC.

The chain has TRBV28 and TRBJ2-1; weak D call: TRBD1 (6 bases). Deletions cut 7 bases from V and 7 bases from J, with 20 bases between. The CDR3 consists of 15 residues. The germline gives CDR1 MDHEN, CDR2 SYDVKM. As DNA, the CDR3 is TGTGCCAGCACTACAGGGTTCTCCCAACGGAATGAGCAGTTCTTC. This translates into CASTTGFSQRNEQFF.

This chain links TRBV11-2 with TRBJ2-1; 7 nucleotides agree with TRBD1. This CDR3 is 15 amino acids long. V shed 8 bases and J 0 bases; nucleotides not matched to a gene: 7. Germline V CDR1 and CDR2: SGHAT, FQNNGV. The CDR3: CASALSGGSYNEQFF. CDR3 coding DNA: TGTGCCAGCGCCCTGTCAGGGGGCTCCTACAATGAGCAGTTCTTC.

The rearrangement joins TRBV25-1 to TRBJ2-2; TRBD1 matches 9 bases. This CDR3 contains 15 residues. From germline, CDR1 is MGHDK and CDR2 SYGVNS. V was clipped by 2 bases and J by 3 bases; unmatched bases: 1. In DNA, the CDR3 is TGTGCCAGCAGTGAAGGGGACAGGGACACCGGGGAGCTGTTTTTT. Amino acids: CASSEGDRDTGELFF.

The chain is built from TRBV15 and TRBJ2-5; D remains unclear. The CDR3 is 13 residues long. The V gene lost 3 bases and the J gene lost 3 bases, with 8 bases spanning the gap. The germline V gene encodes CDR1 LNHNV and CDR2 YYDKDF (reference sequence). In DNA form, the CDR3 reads TGTGCCACCAGCAGGGCCGCGGAAGAGACCCAGTACTTC. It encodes CATSRAAEETQYF.